This T cell receptor beta chain is drawn from a study of blood T cells in healthy people across ages. The use of a sample-barcoded 5' primer and a J-beta primer mix characterized a second PCR of about 7 to 12 cycles. TCRdb processed the 5' RACE reads anew with MiXCR; each CDR3 protein has one entry. The sample records hundreds of thousands of distinct CDR3 sequences, about 27% being singletons. Extracted total RNA amounted to at least 6 micrograms for each sample. These records were also assigned to another study, of T cells of mothers and their children.

Sequenced: blood. The sequence came from a boy aged 2-9 years in good health.

Here the CDR3 reads CSAKVLSGVEQYF. In DNA, the CDR3 is TGCAGTGCTAAGGTCCTCTCAGGGGTCGAGCAGTACTTC. This chain joins TRBV20-1 and TRBJ2-7; TRBD1 might be the D (6 bases). Looked up from germline, CDR1 is DFQATT and CDR2 is SNEGSKA (reference sequence). V was cut by 4 bases and J by 6 bases, with 16 bases left in between. CDR3 length: 13 residues.